Each of the 27 T cell receptor beta chains below was sequenced from the same sample in a study of T cells in Graves' hyperthyroidism and ophthalmopathy. TCR beta CDR3 region amplification was performed from RNA transcripts. First-round RT-PCR of the TCR CDR3 relied on the HTBI primer set. TCRdb used MiXCR to reprocess the multiplex PCR reads, holding one entry per CDR3 protein. In the table there are hundreds of thousands of distinct CDR3 sequences, around 15% of which are singletons. The source material was blood. The receptors were gathered from a woman between 25 and 40 years old with Graves' hyperthyroidism.

Only a few counts were recorded for this clonotype. The V and J genes are TRBV19 and TRBJ1-1; TRBD1 is a possible D gene (5 bases). The CDR3 is made up of 12 amino acids. Trimming left V 7 bases short and J 6 bases short, with 12 bases between. Germline V lookup: CDR1 LNHDA, CDR2 SQIVND (reference sequence). The CDR3 region is CASTGTHPEAFF. As DNA, the CDR3 is TGTGCCAGTACGGGGACCCACCCTGAAGCTTTCTTT.

This clonotype has just a few counts. V usage is TRBV5-6 and J usage is TRBJ2-7; D not certain. The CDR3 sequence is 14 residues long. Per the germline V gene, CDR1 is SGHDT and CDR2 is YYEEEE. V was cut by 4 bases and J by 1 base, with 12 bases left in between. The CDR3 loop is CASSPGPVSYEQYF. CDR3 in DNA: TGTGCCAGCAGCCCCGGACCGGTTTCCTACGAGCAGTACTTC.

The sample holds many counts of this clonotype. The chain has TRBV2 and TRBJ1-1; TRBD1 matches 8 bases. V shed 1 base, J shed 5 bases, and the junction held 15 bases outside the gene matches. Germline loops: CDR1 SNHLY, CDR2 FYNNEI. The CDR3 contains 18 residues. CDR3 DNA: TGTGCCAGCAGTGAAGGGGGGACAGGAAATCTTCCGAGGACTGAAGCTTTCTTT. Translating gives CASSEGGTGNLPRTEAFF.

This clonotype was seen ten or more times. This chain joins TRBV20-1 and TRBJ2-1; 10 positions agree with TRBD1. Per the germline V gene, CDR1 is DFQATT and CDR2 is SNEGSKA (reference sequence). The V segment lost 4 bases and the J segment 6 bases; nucleotides outside the gene matches: 6. This CDR3 region has 14 residues. The CDR3 is CSATRGQGRNEQFF. CDR3 DNA: TGCAGTGCTACGCGGGGACAGGGGCGCAATGAGCAGTTCTTC.

In this sample, this clonotype turned up a few times. The gene calls are TRBV24-1 and TRBJ2-3, with D hard to call. The CDR3 has 13 residues. Germline V gene data show CDR1 as KGHDR and CDR2 as SFDVKD. Trimming left V 3 bases short and J 6 bases short, with 9 bases between. CDR3 in DNA: TGTGCCACCAGTGATCCGAATCCGGATACGCAGTATTTT. Translating it yields CATSDPNPDTQYF.

The J gene is TRBJ1-2, the V gene TRBV2; 10 nucleotides line up with TRBD1. V lost 4 bases, J lost 4 bases, and 6 bases stayed unmatched. The CDR3 is 15 amino acids. CDR1 and CDR2 from the germline V gene are SNHLY and FYNNEI. This CDR3 is CASSGQGAGGYGYTF. CDR3 DNA: TGTGCCAGCAGTGGACAGGGGGCGGGTGGCTATGGCTACACCTTC.

In this sample, this clonotype turned up a few times. The J gene is TRBJ2-2, the V gene TRBV12-3 or TRBV12-4; TRBD1 matches 7 bases. The CDR3 length is 15 residues. V was pared by 5 bases and J by 4 bases, with 7 bases of the junction left unmatched. This chain's CDR3 is CASSPTGVGTGELFF. Here the CDR3 DNA reads TGTGCCAGCAGTCCCACAGGGGTGGGCACCGGGGAGCTGTTTTTT.

This clonotype was seen many times. The DNA of the CDR3 is TGTGCCAGCAGATACACAAACAAAGGGACAGACCCTAACTATGGCTACACCTTC. As protein: CASRYTNKGTDPNYGYTF. The rearrangement joins TRBV28 to TRBJ1-2; 7 nucleotides agree with TRBD1. The CDR3 covers 18 residues. Germline lookup yields CDR1 MDHEN and CDR2 SYDVKM. Unmatched junction bases numbered 16, after V lost 6 bases and J lost 0 bases.

The sample holds many counts of this clonotype. The chain combines TRBV28 with TRBJ2-3, with D hard to call. Germline V gene sequence: CDR1 MDHEN, CDR2 SYDVKM. With 4 bases removed from V and 1 base from J, the gap between germline ends came to 6 bases. This CDR3 spans 13 amino acids. CDR3: CASSWAGTDTQYF. In DNA, the CDR3 is TGTGCCAGCAGTTGGGCAGGCACAGATACGCAGTATTTT.

This clonotype was observed a few times. The chain links TRBV28 to TRBJ1-4, with D possibly TRBD1 on 5 matching bases. This CDR3 has 13 residues. Germline CDR1 and CDR2: MDHEN and SYDVKM. Between the trimmed V and J ends, which lost 5 bases and 9 bases, there was a span of 13 bases. CDR3 loop: CASSTGTDKKLFF. CDR3 DNA sequence: TGTGCCAGCAGTACCGGGACGGACAAAAAACTGTTTTTT.

The V call is TRBV7-9, the J call TRBJ2-7, with a tentative D call TRBD1 (6 bases). The CDR3 extends over 13 amino acids. CDR1 is SEHNR and CDR2 is FQNEAQ in the germline V gene (reference sequence). With 5 bases removed from V and 5 bases from J, the gap between germline ends came to 13 bases. Here the CDR3 DNA reads TGTGCCAGCAGCCCTCGACAGGAAGACGAGCAGTACTTC. As protein: CASSPRQEDEQYF.

Only a few counts were recorded for this clonotype. The chain combines TRBV20-1 with TRBJ2-1, with TRBD2 matching 10 bases. CDR3 length: 12 residues. Germline loops: CDR1 DFQATT, CDR2 SNEGSKA (reference sequence). V lost 7 bases to trimming and J lost 10 bases; unmatched junction nucleotides: 7. CDR3 nucleotide sequence: TGCAGTGTGGCTAGCGGGAGTTCCGAGCAGTTCTTC. This translates into CSVASGSSEQFF.

The V call is TRBV12-3 or TRBV12-4, the J call TRBJ1-5; D might be TRBD1 (6 bases). This CDR3 is 17 amino acids long. Between the trimmed V and J ends, which lost 5 bases and 4 bases, there was a span of 21 bases. The CDR3: CASSRRGGRDGNQPQHF. CDR3 DNA sequence: TGTGCCAGCAGTCGCCGTGGGGGGCGGGATGGTAATCAGCCCCAGCATTTT.

This clonotype was recorded a few times. The chain carries TRBV7-8 and TRBJ2-7, with 8 bases fitting TRBD1. Looked up from germline, CDR1 is SGHVS and CDR2 is FQNEAQ. V shed 5 bases and J 3 bases; nucleotides not matched to a gene: 6. CDR3 length: 14 amino acids. CDR3 residues: CASSVRTGSYEQYF. In nucleotides, the CDR3 is TGTGCCAGCAGCGTACGGACAGGGAGCTACGAGCAGTACTTC.

This clonotype turned up a few times. The V gene is TRBV10-3, the J gene TRBJ1-6, with TRBD1 matching over 9 bases. V gave up 8 bases and J gave up 9 bases; unmatched junction bases: 5. Germline CDR1 reads ENHRY; CDR2 reads SYGVKD. There are 13 residues in the CDR3. The CDR3 DNA sequence: TGTGCCATCCGGACAGGGGACGCTTCACCCCTCCACTTT. It specifies CAIRTGDASPLHF.

This clonotype was detected many times. The chain is built from TRBV2 and TRBJ2-3; no definite D call. There are 12 residues in the CDR3. Germline lookup yields CDR1 SNHLY and CDR2 FYNNEI. V dropped 3 bases and J dropped 3 bases, with 4 bases sitting between them. CDR3 residues: CASSDFTDTQYF. CDR3 sequence (DNA): TGTGCCAGCAGTGATTTTACAGATACGCAGTATTTT.

V is TRBV12-3 or TRBV12-4 and J is TRBJ2-1, with 10 nucleotides matching TRBD1. With 5 bases clipped from V and 6 bases from J, the junction kept 7 bases outside the gene matches. This CDR3 has 15 residues. For the CDR3, the DNA is TGTGCCAGCAGTCCCGGGACAGGGGTTGTCAATGAGCAGTTCTTC. Protein sequence: CASSPGTGVVNEQFF.

This clonotype showed up many times. The chain is built from TRBV7-2 and TRBJ2-7; 12 positions agree with TRBD2. V lost 6 bases, J lost 2 bases, and 17 bases stayed unmatched. The CDR3 consists of 19 residues. Germline V gives CDR1 SGHTA, CDR2 FQGNSA. The CDR3 protein is CASSPRGLRTSGKTYEQYF. The CDR3 nucleotides read TGTGCCAGCAGTCCACGGGGTTTAAGGACTAGCGGGAAGACCTACGAGCAGTACTTC.

This chain links TRBV15 with TRBJ1-5, with 8 bases lining up with TRBD1. The CDR3 sequence is 16 residues long. J was trimmed by 4 bases and V by 1 base; bases with no gene match: 6. From germline, CDR1 is LNHNV and CDR2 YYDKDF (reference sequence). The CDR3 DNA reads TGTGCCACCAGCAGAGGGCATACAGGGGGTAATCAGCCCCAGCATTTT. This translates into CATSRGHTGGNQPQHF.

For the CDR3, the DNA is TGTGCCAGCAGTGCGGGACTAGCGGGAGCAGAGACCCAGTACTTC. This codes for CASSAGLAGAETQYF. The V and J genes are TRBV2 and TRBJ2-5; 14 bases map to TRBD2. The J segment lost 4 bases and the V segment lost 4 bases, leaving 2 bases of the junction unmatched. The germline CDR1 and CDR2 sequences are SNHLY and FYNNEI. The CDR3 loop spans 15 amino acids.

This clonotype was recorded many times. The V and J genes are TRBV5-1 and TRBJ2-1; 9 nucleotides match TRBD2. The CDR3 sequence is 15 residues long. J gave up 8 bases and V 2 bases, and 8 bases lay outside the gene matches. Germline V gene lookup returns CDR1 SGHRS and CDR2 YFSETQ. The CDR3 loop is CASSLDRLADYEQFF. The CDR3 nucleotides are TGCGCCAGCAGCTTAGACCGACTAGCGGACTATGAGCAGTTCTTC.

This clonotype occurred a few times. The chain combines TRBV7-2 with TRBJ2-1; 8 bases are a match to TRBD2. Germline CDR1 SGHTA, CDR2 FQGNSA. CDR3 length: 19 amino acids. V lost 6 bases to trimming and J lost 0 bases; unmatched junction nucleotides: 16. The CDR3 spells CASRHTRGGGGSSYNEQFF. CDR3 coding DNA: TGTGCCAGCAGGCACACCCGGGGGGGTGGGGGGAGCTCCTACAATGAGCAGTTCTTC.

The V gene is TRBV7-3, the J gene TRBJ2-1; 10 bases map to TRBD2. Germline V gene lookup returns CDR1 SGHTA and CDR2 FQGTGA. CDR3 length equals 14 residues. The J segment lost 5 bases and the V segment lost 7 bases, leaving 5 bases of the junction unmatched. This chain's CDR3 is CASNPGLAHNEQFF. As DNA, the CDR3 is TGTGCCAGCAACCCGGGACTAGCGCACAATGAGCAGTTCTTC.

The CDR3 bases are TGTGCCAGCAGCTTAGCCCGGACTAGCGGGAGGAACGAGCAGTACTTC. Its translation: CASSLARTSGRNEQYF. This chain links TRBV7-2 with TRBJ2-7; 14 nucleotides match TRBD2. J lost 5 bases, V lost 0 bases, and 3 bases had no gene match. The germline V gene encodes CDR1 SGHTA and CDR2 FQGNSA. The CDR3 has 16 residues.

V usage is TRBV7-9 and J usage is TRBJ2-1; a weak D match, TRBD2 (7 bases). CDR1 and CDR2 (germline): SEHNR, FQNEAQ (reference sequence). Trimming shortened V by 6 bases and J by 9 bases, and 18 bases separated the two germline ends. The length of the CDR3 is 14 residues. The CDR3 protein is CASRTWGGGIEQFF. DNA for the CDR3: TGTGCCAGCAGGACTTGGGGGGGCGGTATTGAGCAGTTCTTC.

The chain carries TRBV20-1 and TRBJ2-7; 9 bases are shared with TRBD1. The trim removed 2 bases at V and 4 bases at J, leaving 6 bases unmatched. This CDR3 contains 14 residues. CDR1 is DFQATT, CDR2 SNEGSKA, per germline (reference sequence). CDR3 region: CSARLRDRDYEQYF. CDR3 in DNA: TGCAGTGCTAGACTCCGGGACAGGGATTACGAGCAGTACTTC.

This chain uses TRBV5-4 with TRBJ2-2, with 8 bases that match TRBD1. CDR3 length: 14 residues. The V and J ends lost 4 bases and 9 bases, in that order; junction bases with no gene match: 8. The germline V gene encodes CDR1 SGHNT and CDR2 YYREEE (reference sequence). The DNA for the CDR3 is TGTGCCAGCAGCAAGACAGGGGATGAGAGGGAGCTGTTTTTT. Its protein product is CASSKTGDERELFF. The whole variable domain, remainder taken from reference TRBV5-4 and TRBJ2-2, is ETGVTQSPTHLIKTRGQQVTLRCSSQSGHNTVSWYQQALGQGPQFIFQYYREEENGRGNFPPRFSGLQFPNYSSELNVNALELDDSALYLCASSKTGDERELFFGEGSRLTVL.